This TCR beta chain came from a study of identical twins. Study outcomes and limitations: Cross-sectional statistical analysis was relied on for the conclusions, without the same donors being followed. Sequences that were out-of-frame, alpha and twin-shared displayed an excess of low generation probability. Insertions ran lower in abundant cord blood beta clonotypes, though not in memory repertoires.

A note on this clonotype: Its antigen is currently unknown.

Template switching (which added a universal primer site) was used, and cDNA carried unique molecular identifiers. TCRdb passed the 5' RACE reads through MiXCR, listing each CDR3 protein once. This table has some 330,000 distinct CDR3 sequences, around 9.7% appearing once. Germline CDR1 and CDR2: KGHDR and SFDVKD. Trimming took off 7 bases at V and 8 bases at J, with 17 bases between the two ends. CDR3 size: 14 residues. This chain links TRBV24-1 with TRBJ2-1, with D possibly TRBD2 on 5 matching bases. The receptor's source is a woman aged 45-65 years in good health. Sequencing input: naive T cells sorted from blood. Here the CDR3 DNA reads TGTGCCACCAGGGGAGCCCCTGGGATGTATGAGCAGTTCTTC. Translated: CATRGAPGMYEQFF.